Listed below are T cell receptor beta chains from one sample, sequenced in a study of T cells after yellow fever vaccination. MiXCR, applied by TCRdb to the 5' RACE reads, yields one record per CDR3 protein. The profile shows just under 600,000 distinct CDR3 sequences, roughly 13% of them singletons. Source: PBMCs, taken on the day of the yellow fever booster vaccination. The source of these receptors is a man aged 30 to 45 who received the YFV17D yellow fever vaccine. Each CDR3 is given with its conserved first and last residue.

v_gene: TRBV1; j_gene: TRBJ1-2; CDR3aa: CTSRRCGQGDGDYGYTF
v_gene: TRBV12-5; j_gene: TRBJ1-4; CDR3aa: CASGTDRGPEGEKLFF
v_gene: TRBV7-2; j_gene: TRBJ2-1; CDR3aa: CASTQGTSSSGEQFF
v_gene: TRBV20-1; j_gene: TRBJ2-7; CDR3aa: CSAYGLAGRQYF
v_gene: TRBV7-2; j_gene: TRBJ1-6; CDR3aa: CASSFQGASNSPLHF
v_gene: TRBV30; j_gene: TRBJ2-2; CDR3aa: CAWSVGDTGELFF
v_gene: TRBV18; j_gene: TRBJ2-7; CDR3aa: CASSPKSGGTYEQYF
v_gene: TRBV28; j_gene: TRBJ1-5; CDR3aa: CASSLVGEPQHF
v_gene: TRBV14; j_gene: TRBJ2-2; CDR3aa: CASSRPGLASNTGELFF
v_gene: TRBV24-1; j_gene: TRBJ2-3; CDR3aa: CATSDGQGVADTQYF
v_gene: TRBV6-6; j_gene: TRBJ2-7; CDR3aa: CASTRSGDEQYF
v_gene: TRBV20-1; j_gene: TRBJ1-2; CDR3aa: CSARAAGNYGYTF
v_gene: TRBV7-6; j_gene: TRBJ2-5; CDR3aa: CASSLAGAGTFQETQYF
v_gene: TRBV10-2; j_gene: TRBJ2-1; CDR3aa: CASSSRGRVGYNEQFF
v_gene: TRBV7-2; j_gene: TRBJ2-3; CDR3aa: CASSPRQGADTQYF
v_gene: TRBV12-3/TRBV12-4; j_gene: TRBJ2-3; CDR3aa: CASSSTGGDTQYF
v_gene: TRBV9; j_gene: TRBJ2-3; CDR3aa: CASSPNLDPDTQYF
v_gene: TRBV3-1; j_gene: TRBJ2-2; CDR3aa: CASSPVPGQGTTNTGELFF
v_gene: TRBV7-2; j_gene: TRBJ2-5; CDR3aa: CASRKRGYSETQYF
v_gene: TRBV3-1; j_gene: TRBJ2-1; CDR3aa: CASSQVSGASEQFF
v_gene: TRBV7-2; j_gene: TRBJ1-5; CDR3aa: CASSLGGFDQPQHF
v_gene: TRBV19; j_gene: TRBJ2-3; CDR3aa: CASSTRGSASTDTQYF
v_gene: TRBV5-1; j_gene: TRBJ2-3; CDR3aa: CASSLGTVTDTQYF
v_gene: TRBV4-2; j_gene: TRBJ1-4; CDR3aa: CASSQEGNEKLFF
v_gene: TRBV9; j_gene: TRBJ1-2; CDR3aa: CASSVGTENYGYTF
v_gene: TRBV5-6; j_gene: TRBJ2-1; CDR3aa: CASNQLAGVFEQFF
v_gene: TRBV28; j_gene: TRBJ1-1; CDR3aa: CASSHPDRGTEAFF